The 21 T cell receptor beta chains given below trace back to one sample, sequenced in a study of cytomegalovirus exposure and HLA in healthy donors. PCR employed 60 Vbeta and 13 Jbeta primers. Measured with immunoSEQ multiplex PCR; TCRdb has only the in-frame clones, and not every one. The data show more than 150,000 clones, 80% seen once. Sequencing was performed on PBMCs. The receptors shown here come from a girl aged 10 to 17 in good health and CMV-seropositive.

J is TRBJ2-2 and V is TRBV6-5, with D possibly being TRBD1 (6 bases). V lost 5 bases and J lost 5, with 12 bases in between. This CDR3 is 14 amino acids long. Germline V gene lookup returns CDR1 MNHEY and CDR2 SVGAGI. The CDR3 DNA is TGTGCCAGCAGTAGGGGTAGGGGGACCGGGGAGCTGTTTTTT. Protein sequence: CASSRGRGTGELFF.

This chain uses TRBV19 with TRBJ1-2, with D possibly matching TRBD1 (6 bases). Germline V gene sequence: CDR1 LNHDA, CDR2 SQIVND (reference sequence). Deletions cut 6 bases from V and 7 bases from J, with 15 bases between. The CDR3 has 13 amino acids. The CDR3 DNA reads TGTGCCAGTAGGCAGATTGGGGGCTCTGGCTACACCTTC. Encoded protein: CASRQIGGSGYTF.

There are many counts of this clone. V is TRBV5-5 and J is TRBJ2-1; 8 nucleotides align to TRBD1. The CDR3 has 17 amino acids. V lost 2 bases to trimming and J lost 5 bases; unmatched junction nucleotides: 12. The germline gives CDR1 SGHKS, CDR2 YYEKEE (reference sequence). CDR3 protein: CASSFPQAGGSDNEQFF. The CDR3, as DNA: TGTGCCAGCAGCTTTCCCCAGGCAGGGGGCTCTGACAATGAGCAGTTCTTC.

The CDR3 DNA reads TGTGCCAGCAGCTTGGAGCTCCATAATGAAAAACTGTTTTTT. Amino acids: CASSLELHNEKLFF. This chain uses TRBV5-6 with TRBJ1-4; the D is unclear. This CDR3 has 14 residues. V dropped 0 bases and J dropped 4 bases, with 7 bases sitting between them. Germline-derived CDR1 and CDR2 are SGHDT and YYEEEE.

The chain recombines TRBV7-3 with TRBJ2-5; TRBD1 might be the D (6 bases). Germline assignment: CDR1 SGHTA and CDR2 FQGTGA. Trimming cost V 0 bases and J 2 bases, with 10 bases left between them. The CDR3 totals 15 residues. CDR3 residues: CASSLTPTGQETQYF. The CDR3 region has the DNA TGTGCCAGCAGCTTAACCCCCACAGGGCAAGAGACCCAGTACTTC.

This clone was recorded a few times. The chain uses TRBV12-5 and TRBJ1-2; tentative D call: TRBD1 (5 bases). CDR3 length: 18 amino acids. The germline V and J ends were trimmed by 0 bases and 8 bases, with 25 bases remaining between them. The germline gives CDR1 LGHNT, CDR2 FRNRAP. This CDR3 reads CASGLVKGPGLPPMGYTF. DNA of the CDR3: TGTGCTAGTGGTTTGGTAAAGGGCCCGGGACTGCCTCCTATGGGCTACACCTTC. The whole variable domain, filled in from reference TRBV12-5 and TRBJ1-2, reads DARVTQTPRHKVTEMGQEVTMRCQPILGHNTVFWYRQTMMQGLELLAYFRNRAPLDDSGMPKDRFSAEMPDATLATLKIQPSEPRDSAVYFCASGLVKGPGLPPMGYTFGSGTRLTVV.

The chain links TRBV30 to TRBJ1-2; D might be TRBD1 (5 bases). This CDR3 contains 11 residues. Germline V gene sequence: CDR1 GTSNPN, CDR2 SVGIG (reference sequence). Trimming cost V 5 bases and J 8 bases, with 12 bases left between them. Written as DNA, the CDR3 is TGTGCCTGGGCCTGGGGCGCGGGCTACACCTTC. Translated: CAWAWGAGYTF.

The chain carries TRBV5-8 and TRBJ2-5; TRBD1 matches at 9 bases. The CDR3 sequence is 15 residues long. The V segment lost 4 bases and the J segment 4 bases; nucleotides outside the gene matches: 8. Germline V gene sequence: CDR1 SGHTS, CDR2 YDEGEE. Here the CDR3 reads CASSNGTGRPETQYF. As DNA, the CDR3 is TGTGCCAGCAGCAACGGGACAGGGAGACCAGAGACCCAGTACTTC.

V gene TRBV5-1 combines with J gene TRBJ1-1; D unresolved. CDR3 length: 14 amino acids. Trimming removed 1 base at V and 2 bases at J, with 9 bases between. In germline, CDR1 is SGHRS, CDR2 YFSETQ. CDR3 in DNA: TGCGCCAGCAGCTTGCGCGGGTACAACACTGAAGCTTTCTTT. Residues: CASSLRGYNTEAFF.

DNA for the CDR3: TGCGCCAGCAGCCTCGAGGCCGGTTATAGCAATCAGCCCCAGCATTTT. Protein product: CASSLEAGYSNQPQHF. The chain joins TRBV4-1 to TRBJ1-5; the D is unclear. The CDR3 has 16 residues. Trimming took off 4 bases at V and 0 bases at J, with 13 bases between the two ends. Germline CDR1 reads MGHRA; CDR2 reads YSYEKL.

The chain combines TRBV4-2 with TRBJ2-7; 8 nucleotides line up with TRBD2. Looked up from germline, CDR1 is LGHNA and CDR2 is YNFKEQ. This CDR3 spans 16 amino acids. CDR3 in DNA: TGTGCAGCAGCGAACCTTCGGGGCGGGAGGTCGCGGGAGCAGTACTTC. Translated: CAAANLRGGRSREQYF.

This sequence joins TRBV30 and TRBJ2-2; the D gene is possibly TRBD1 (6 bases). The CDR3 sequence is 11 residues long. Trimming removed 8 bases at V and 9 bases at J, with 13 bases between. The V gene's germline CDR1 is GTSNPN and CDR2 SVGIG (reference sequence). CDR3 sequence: CAGNRDRELFF. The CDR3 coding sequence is TGTGCCGGAAACAGGGATCGGGAGCTGTTTTTT.

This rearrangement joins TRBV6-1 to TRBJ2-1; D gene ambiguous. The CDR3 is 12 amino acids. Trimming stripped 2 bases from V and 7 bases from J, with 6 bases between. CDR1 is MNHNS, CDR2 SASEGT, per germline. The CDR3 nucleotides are TGTGCCAGCAGTGAACGGTTAAATGAGCAGTTCTTC. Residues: CASSERLNEQFF.

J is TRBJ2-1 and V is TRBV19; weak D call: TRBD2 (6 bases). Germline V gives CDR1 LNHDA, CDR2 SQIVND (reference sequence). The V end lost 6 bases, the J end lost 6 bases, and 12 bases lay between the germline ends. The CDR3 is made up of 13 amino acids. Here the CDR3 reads CASSALGGNEQFF. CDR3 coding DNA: TGTGCCAGTAGCGCCCTCGGGGGCAATGAGCAGTTCTTC.

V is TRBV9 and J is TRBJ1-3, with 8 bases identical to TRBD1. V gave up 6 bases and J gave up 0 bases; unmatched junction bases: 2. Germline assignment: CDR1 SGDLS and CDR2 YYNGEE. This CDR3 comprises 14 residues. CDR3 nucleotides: TGTGCCAGCACCGGGACAGGCTCTGGAAACACCATATATTTT. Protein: CASTGTGSGNTIYF.

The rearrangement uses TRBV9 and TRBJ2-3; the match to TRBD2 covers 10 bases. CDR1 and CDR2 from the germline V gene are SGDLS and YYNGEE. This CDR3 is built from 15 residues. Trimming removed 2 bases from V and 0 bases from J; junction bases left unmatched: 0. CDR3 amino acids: CASSVTSGSTDTQYF. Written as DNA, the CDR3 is TGTGCCAGCAGCGTGACTAGCGGGAGCACAGATACGCAGTATTTT.

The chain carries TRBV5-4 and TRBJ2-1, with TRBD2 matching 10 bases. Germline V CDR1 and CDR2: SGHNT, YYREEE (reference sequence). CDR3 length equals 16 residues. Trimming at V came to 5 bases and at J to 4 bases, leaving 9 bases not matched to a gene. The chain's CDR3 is CASSPATSGIYNEQFF. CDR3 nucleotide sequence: TGTGCCAGCAGTCCGGCCACTAGCGGGATTTACAATGAGCAGTTCTTC. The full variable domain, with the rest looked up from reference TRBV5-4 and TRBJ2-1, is ETGVTQSPTHLIKTRGQQVTLRCSSQSGHNTVSWYQQALGQGPQFIFQYYREEENGRGNFPPRFSGLQFPNYSSELNVNALELDDSALYLCASSPATSGIYNEQFFGPGTRLTVL.

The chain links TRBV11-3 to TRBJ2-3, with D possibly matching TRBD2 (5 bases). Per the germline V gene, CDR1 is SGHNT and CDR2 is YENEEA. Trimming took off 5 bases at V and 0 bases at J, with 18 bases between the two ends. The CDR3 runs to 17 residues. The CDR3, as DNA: TGTGCCAGCAGCCCTGGGGAAGGGCGGACTAGCACAGATACGCAGTATTTT. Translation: CASSPGEGRTSTDTQYF.

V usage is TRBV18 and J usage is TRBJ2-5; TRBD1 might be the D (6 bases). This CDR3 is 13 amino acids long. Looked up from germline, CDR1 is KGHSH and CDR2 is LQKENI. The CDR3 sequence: CASRSGVRETQYF. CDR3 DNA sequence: TGTGCGAGCAGGTCAGGGGTGAGAGAGACCCAGTACTTC. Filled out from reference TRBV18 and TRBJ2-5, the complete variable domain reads NAGVMQNPRHLVRRRGQEARLRCSPMKGHSHVYWYRQLPEEGLKFMVYLQKENIIDESGMPKERFSAEFPKEGPSILRIQQVVRGDSAAYFCASRSGVRETQYFGPGTRLLVL.

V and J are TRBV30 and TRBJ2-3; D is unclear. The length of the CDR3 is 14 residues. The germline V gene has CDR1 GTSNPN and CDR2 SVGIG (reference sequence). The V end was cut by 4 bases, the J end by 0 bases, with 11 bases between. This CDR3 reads CAWTNPSSTDTQYF. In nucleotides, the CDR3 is TGTGCCTGGACTAACCCATCTAGCACAGATACGCAGTATTTT.

Here the CDR3 reads CASSQGSTDTQYF. The DNA of the CDR3 is TGTGCCAGCAGTCAGGGTAGCACAGATACGCAGTATTTT. The chain joins TRBV28 to TRBJ2-3, with D maybe TRBD1 (5 bases). Trimming took 5 bases from V and 0 from J, leaving 6 bases between them. The germline V gene has CDR1 MDHEN and CDR2 SYDVKM. The CDR3 contains 13 residues.